This entry lists 25 T cell receptor beta chains sequenced from one sample in a study of shared clonotypes between healthy human individuals. The assay was immunoSEQ multiplex PCR, and TCRdb's table has in-frame clones only and misses some. The repertoire holds some 1 million clones, with around four fifths as singletons. Sequenced material: memory CD4+ T cells sorted from blood. The sample's subset: CD45RA-negative fraction. The receptors originated from a man aged 18 to 30 in good health.

V is TRBV29-1 and J is TRBJ2-2; D unclear. Germline V lookup: CDR1 SQVTM, CDR2 ANQGSEA. Deletions cut 6 bases from V and 1 base from J, with 12 bases between. The CDR3 runs 14 residues. CDR3 sequence: CSVKRVENTGELFF. The CDR3 DNA follows: TGCAGCGTAAAACGGGTAGAGAACACCGGGGAGCTGTTTTTT.

In this sample, this clone turned up a few times. This chain uses TRBV10-3 with TRBJ2-1, with 7 bases lining up with TRBD1. CDR1 ENHRY and CDR2 SYGVKD come from the germline V gene. The trim removed 7 bases at V and 0 bases at J, leaving 6 bases unmatched. This CDR3 is built from 15 residues. DNA of the CDR3: TGTGCCATCAACCCTTCAGGGGGCTCCTACAATGAGCAGTTCTTC. It encodes CAINPSGGSYNEQFF.

The V gene is TRBV7-9, the J gene TRBJ1-4; D call uncertain. This CDR3 has 13 residues. Trimming left V 6 bases short and J 8 bases short, with 13 bases between. CDR1 and CDR2 (germline): SEHNR, FQNEAQ (reference sequence). DNA of the CDR3: TGTGCCAGCAGTCCGACCTTCTGCGAAAAACTGTTTTTT. As protein: CASSPTFCEKLFF.

The genes are TRBV7-9 and TRBJ2-7; D tentatively fits TRBD1 or TRBD2 (7 bases each). CDR3 size: 18 residues. From germline, CDR1 is SEHNR and CDR2 FQNEAQ (reference sequence). V gave up 2 bases and J gave up 0 bases, with 20 bases separating them. In DNA, the CDR3 is TGTGCCAGCAGCTTAAACACCCTCAGGGGGGGGAACTCCTACGAGCAGTACTTC. This encodes CASSLNTLRGGNSYEQYF. Full variable domain (outside the CDR3, taken from reference TRBV7-9 and TRBJ2-7): DTGVSQNPRHKITKRGQNVTFRCDPISEHNRLYWYRQTLGQGPEFLTYFQNEAQLEKSRLLSDRFSAERPKGSFSTLEIQRTEQGDSAMYLCASSLNTLRGGNSYEQYFGPGTRLTVT.

The chain has TRBV28 and TRBJ2-7; D is uncertain. Trimming removed 6 bases from V and 7 bases from J, with 10 bases in between. Germline CDR1 and CDR2: MDHEN and SYDVKM. This CDR3 spans 11 amino acids. Here the CDR3 DNA reads TGTGCCAGCAGCCGTTTGGGGGAGCAGTACTTC. Protein: CASSRLGEQYF.

The J gene is TRBJ1-6, the V gene TRBV27; TRBD1 is a possible D gene (6 bases). This CDR3 is built from 19 residues. In germline, CDR1 is MNHEY, CDR2 SMNVEV (reference sequence). V was pared by 1 base and J by 7 bases, with 23 bases between. CDR3 sequence: CASSLFGSSGGTYNSPLHF. CDR3 DNA: TGTGCCAGCAGTTTATTCGGGAGTTCCGGCGGGACATACAATTCACCCCTCCACTTT.

The J gene is TRBJ2-3, the V gene TRBV25-1, with TRBD2 matching over 8 bases. Germline assignment: CDR1 MGHDK and CDR2 SYGVNS. This CDR3 is built from 17 residues. Trimming cost V 4 bases and J 6 bases; bases outside gene matches: 15. The CDR3 loop is CASSVSFGAGGSDTQYF. The CDR3 nucleotides are TGTGCCAGCAGTGTCTCCTTCGGCGCGGGGGGATCCGATACGCAGTATTTT.

V and J are TRBV4-3 and TRBJ2-5; 7 bases are shared with TRBD2. V was pared by 0 bases and J by 5 bases, with 6 bases of the junction left unmatched. CDR3 length equals 15 residues. Per the germline V gene, CDR1 is LGHNA and CDR2 is YSLEER. CDR3 loop: CASSQEAGRGETQYF. CDR3 DNA sequence: TGCGCCAGCAGCCAAGAGGCAGGGCGGGGGGAGACCCAGTACTTC.

V usage is TRBV19 and J usage is TRBJ1-2; TRBD1 aligns across 9 bases. The V and J ends lost 7 bases and 4 bases, in that order; junction bases with no gene match: 7. The CDR3 is 14 residues long. The germline gives CDR1 LNHDA, CDR2 SQIVND (reference sequence). The CDR3, as DNA: TGTGCCAGTATAAGGTCGGACAGGGGCTATGGCTACACCTTC. Translation: CASIRSDRGYGYTF.

V gene TRBV19 combines with J gene TRBJ2-7, with a weak D call TRBD1 (5 bases). CDR1 is LNHDA, CDR2 SQIVND, per germline (reference sequence). This CDR3 region has 14 residues. The V and J ends lost 6 bases and 2 bases respectively, with 14 bases between them. The CDR3 DNA follows: TGTGCCAGTAGCAAGGGGCAGCAACCCTACGAGCAGTACTTC. Translated: CASSKGQQPYEQYF.

The chain recombines TRBV6-1 with TRBJ2-2, with 11 bases identical to TRBD2. V shed 6 bases and J 6 bases; nucleotides not matched to a gene: 6. Germline V gives CDR1 MNHNS, CDR2 SASEGT. The CDR3 loop spans 15 amino acids. The CDR3 bases are TGTGCCAGCAGCTCCGCTAGCGGGGGGCCCGGGGAGCTGTTTTTT. It translates to CASSSASGGPGELFF.

This clone was picked up a small number of times. The chain is built from TRBV7-9 and TRBJ1-1, with D uncertain. This CDR3 is 13 amino acids long. The ends were cut back, 0 bases at V and 1 base at J, with 3 bases in the middle. Germline V lookup: CDR1 SEHNR, CDR2 FQNEAQ (reference sequence). CDR3 nucleotide sequence: TGTGCCAGCAGCTTAGCATGGAACACTGAAGCTTTCTTT. This codes for CASSLAWNTEAFF.

The chain employs TRBV2 and TRBJ1-4, with a weak D call TRBD1 (5 bases). The germline gives CDR1 SNHLY, CDR2 FYNNEI. This CDR3 has 15 amino acids. The V and J ends lost 8 bases and 4 bases respectively, with 17 bases between them. The CDR3 loop reads CASQSPLGVNEKLFF. The CDR3 nucleotides read TGTGCCAGCCAATCCCCGCTAGGGGTTAATGAAAAACTGTTTTTT.

About this clone: This clone may be a read error of a much larger clone one base away. The chain carries TRBV19 and TRBJ1-5; D gene ambiguous. The germline V gene encodes CDR1 LNHDA and CDR2 SQIVND (reference sequence). V was shortened by 3 bases and J by 3 bases, with 6 bases between the two germline ends. The CDR3 has 13 residues. CDR3 nucleotide sequence: TGTGCCAGTAGTATGAGGGACAATCAGCCCCAGCATTTT. Amino acids: CASSMRDNQPQHF. The full variable domain, in which reference TRBV19 and TRBJ1-5 provide the parts outside the CDR3, is DGGITQSPKYLFRKEGQNVTLSCEQNLNHDAMYWYRQDPGQGLRLIYYSQIVNDFQKGDIAEGYSVSREKKESFPLTVTSAQKNPTAFYLCASSMRDNQPQHFGDGTRLSIL.

This rearrangement joins TRBV5-4 to TRBJ2-7; D remains ambiguous. The CDR3 has 15 residues. Germline lookup yields CDR1 SGHNT and CDR2 YYREEE (reference sequence). V shed 4 bases and J shed 2 bases, with 16 bases lying between them. The CDR3: CASSPGMMGTYEQYF. The CDR3, as DNA: TGTGCCAGCAGCCCGGGTATGATGGGGACCTACGAGCAGTACTTC.

The chain couples TRBV2 to TRBJ2-1; the match to TRBD2 covers 15 bases. The CDR3 runs to 18 residues. The V segment lost 6 bases and the J segment 0 bases; nucleotides outside the gene matches: 6. CDR1 SNHLY and CDR2 FYNNEI come from the germline V gene. CDR3 residues: CASRVGLAGGNSYNEQFF. The CDR3, as DNA: TGTGCCAGCAGAGTGGGACTAGCGGGGGGAAACTCCTACAATGAGCAGTTCTTC.

As concerns this clone: Other DNA sequences in this sample translate to the same CDR3. The genes are TRBV7-2 and TRBJ1-1, with D maybe TRBD1 (5 bases). V lost 5 bases, J lost 1 base, and 11 bases lay in between. CDR3 length: 14 amino acids. Germline CDR1 reads SGHTA; CDR2 reads FQGNSA. The CDR3 loop reads CASSLQGANTEAFF. The CDR3 DNA follows: TGTGCCAGCAGCCTCCAGGGTGCGAACACTGAAGCTTTCTTT.

The chain recombines TRBV14 with TRBJ2-1; 8 nucleotides match TRBD2. Germline lookup yields CDR1 SGHDN and CDR2 FVKESK. With 1 base clipped from V and 2 bases from J, the junction kept 1 base outside the gene matches. This CDR3 has 15 amino acids. The CDR3 DNA is TGTGCCAGCAGCCAAGGGCGGGGGGCCTACAATGAGCAGTTCTTC. Encoded protein: CASSQGRGAYNEQFF.

This clone appeared a single time. The rearrangement uses TRBV5-1 and TRBJ2-1, with 14 nucleotides matching TRBD2. Losses at the gene ends were 4 bases for V and 8 bases for J; bases not matched to a gene: 11. Germline CDR1 and CDR2: SGHRS and YFSETQ. The CDR3 runs 17 residues. Here the CDR3 DNA reads TGCGCCAGCAGCATGACTAGCGGGGGGGCCCTCTTCGATGAGCAGTTCTTC. It is translated as CASSMTSGGALFDEQFF.

The chain is built from TRBV25-1 and TRBJ2-7, with D unclear. CDR3 size: 11 residues. CDR1 and CDR2 from the germline V gene are MGHDK and SYGVNS. Trimming took off 3 bases at V and 9 bases at J, with 9 bases between the two ends. The CDR3 loop reads CASSDTSRQYF. In DNA form, the CDR3 reads TGTGCCAGCAGTGACACTTCCCGGCAGTACTTC.

The rearrangement joins TRBV10-3 to TRBJ1-4; 7 nucleotides align to TRBD1. J gave up 0 bases and V 10 bases, and 8 bases lay outside the gene matches. The CDR3 has 15 residues. From germline, CDR1 is ENHRY and CDR2 SYGVKD. CDR3 sequence (DNA): TGTGCCACCGGGACAGCTCCCACAACTAATGAAAAACTGTTTTTT. Its translation is CATGTAPTTNEKLFF.

With regard to this clone: This sample also contains other DNA sequences that code for the same CDR3. As DNA, the CDR3 is TGTGCCAGCAGCCCCAGACTAGCGGGACCCACCGGGGAGCTGTTTTTT. The encoded protein is CASSPRLAGPTGELFF. The chain employs TRBV11-2 and TRBJ2-2; TRBD2 aligns across 11 bases. Germline CDR1 reads SGHAT; CDR2 reads FQNNGV. V dropped 5 bases and J dropped 4; count of bases not matched to a gene: 6. The CDR3 runs 16 residues.

V and J are TRBV6-6 and TRBJ2-2; D could derive from TRBD1 or TRBD2 (5 bases each). The CDR3 runs to 15 residues. From germline, CDR1 is MNHNY and CDR2 SVGAGI (reference sequence). Trimming took off 4 bases at V and 3 bases at J, with 12 bases between the two ends. For the CDR3, the DNA is TGTGCCAGCAGTTCGGGACCCAGGGACACCGGGGAGCTGTTTTTT. Encoded protein: CASSSGPRDTGELFF.

The chain employs TRBV10-2 and TRBJ2-7; 7 bases are a match to TRBD2. The CDR3 runs to 14 residues. Looked up from germline, CDR1 is WSHSY and CDR2 is SAAADI. V was clipped by 4 bases and J by 0 bases; unmatched bases: 3. The CDR3 reads CASSAGRYSYEQYF. CDR3 DNA: TGCGCCAGCAGTGCCGGGAGGTACTCCTACGAGCAGTACTTC.

This clone has a handful of counts. The chain recombines TRBV18 with TRBJ1-4; D gene unclear. Germline CDR1 KGHSH, CDR2 LQKENI. The V end lost 5 bases, the J end lost 7 bases, and 11 bases lay between the germline ends. The CDR3 consists of 13 residues. CDR3 sequence (DNA): TGTGCCAGCTCATTCCGGGAGGGTGAAAAACTGTTTTTT. Translating it yields CASSFREGEKLFF.